Listed below are T cell receptor beta chains from one sample, sequenced in a study of radiotherapy plus CTLA-4 blockade in lung cancer. TCRdb keeps only in-frame clones here, not all; method: immunoSEQ multiplex PCR. This sample has about 32,000 clones, with about 85% found just once. The sequencing here drew on peripheral blood, taken from a patient treated with radiotherapy plus ipilimumab. These receptors all stem from a human donor with non-small cell lung cancer who had stable disease on radiotherapy plus ipilimumab. Both conserved end residues are part of each CDR3. Clone size appears in some rows only: once, few, many, or a class for an expanded clone.

.,TRBV4-3,15,TRBJ2-2,CASSQRLPNTGELFF
.,TRBV4-2,15,TRBJ2-7,CASSQDQGAFSEQYF
.,TRBV6-5,14,TRBJ2-7,CASSYRTGGREQYF
.,TRBV19,19,TRBJ2-1,CASTTTGTSGKGYYNEQFF
.,TRBV28,14,TRBJ2-3,CASKLATRTDTQYF
once,TRBV5-6,15,TRBJ2-7,CASTLALAGAYEQYF
.,TRBV27,18,TRBJ2-6,CASSLSPYRDSGANVLTF
.,TRBV19,14,TRBJ2-6,CASSIRAGANVLTF
.,TRBV19,15,TRBJ2-7,CASSMSAGSLYEQYF
few,TRBV5-4,18,TRBJ2-5,CASSLALPQQGEKETQYF
.,TRBV2,15,TRBJ2-3,CASLRLAGDTDTQYF
.,TRBV28,13,TRBJ1-1,CASSFRPQSEAFF
.,TRBV5-1,15,TRBJ2-5,CASSLSMTGEETQYF
.,TRBV28,14,TRBJ2-7,CASSLARVAYEQYF
.,TRBV7-2,15,TRBJ2-3,CASSVLAGGTDTQYF
.,TRBV9,15,TRBJ1-1,CASSVGGSADTEAFF
.,TRBV30,15,TRBJ2-1,CAWCMAGGPGDEQFF
.,TRBV5-6,15,TRBJ1-2,CASSQGLPVDYGYTF
few,TRBV19,16,TRBJ2-3,CASSADRASSTDTQYF
once,TRBV28,13,TRBJ2-7,CASSLFSLYEQYF
once,TRBV28,13,TRBJ1-5,CASTPGTAQPQHF
.,TRBV4-1,17,TRBJ2-2,CASREALAGINTGELFF
.,TRBV28,16,TRBJ1-5,CASSFRGTGGYQPQHF
few,TRBV2,15,TRBJ2-5,CASKGDSITAGTQYF
.,TRBV7-9,15,TRBJ2-7,CASSLVGSGMHEQYF
.,TRBV5-4,14,TRBJ2-4,CASSQGGTKNIQYF
.,TRBV19,14,TRBJ2-3,CASSRLAGGDTQYF
once,TRBV9,16,TRBJ1-1,CASSEATTGGNTEAFF
.,TRBV7-3,19,TRBJ2-1,CASSPVGGSGKGSYNEQFF
.,TRBV28,11,TRBJ2-2,CALRGDGELFF
once,TRBV4-1,16,TRBJ1-5,CASSQVGGGGNQPQHF
once,TRBV7-9,14,TRBJ2-7,CASSPEDRDYEQYF
.,TRBV6-5,15,TRBJ2-7,CASSPTSGRSYEQYF
.,TRBV30,11,TRBJ2-1,CAWSYYNEQFF
.,TRBV10-1,15,TRBJ2-2,CASSESGLRTGELFF
once,TRBV27,15,TRBJ1-1,CASSFTLRRGTEAFF
.,TRBV5-4,14,TRBJ2-7,CASSLDRGRFEQYF
.,TRBV9,13,TRBJ2-7,CASSAGDSYEQYF
.,TRBV7-2,16,TRBJ2-1,CASSPPGTRSYNEQFF
.,TRBV6-4,15,TRBJ2-1,CASSDGHPSYNEQFF
.,TRBV5-4,14,TRBJ2-7,CASSLFAGSYEQYF
few,TRBV2,16,TRBJ2-4,CASSTSGTRGGAIQYF
.,TRBV6-1,16,TRBJ1-4,CASSEMGNRAGEKLFF
.,TRBV6-5,15,TRBJ2-5,CASSPAGTVQETQYF
few,TRBV28,14,TRBJ1-5,CASSYGTGGQPQHF
.,TRBV5-6,19,TRBJ2-1,CASSRGLAESPSSYNEQFF
.,TRBV7-3,18,TRBJ2-5,CASSLKLVAGGPDETQYF
.,TRBV7-2,13,TRBJ2-5,CASSFPGGETQYF
.,TRBV5-1,14,TRBJ1-2,CASSGTGGDYGYTF
.,TRBV27,13,TRBJ2-3,CASSSTGTDTQYF
few,TRBV2,14,TRBJ2-3,CATMTSPGTDTQYF
.,TRBV5-4,16,TRBJ2-7,CASSLAMGLAGVEQYF
.,TRBV7-3,15,TRBJ1-2,CASSLFGRGGYGYTF
once,TRBV28,16,.,CASTQLSGGSSYEQYF
.,TRBV5-1,19,TRBJ1-2,CASSLGGGDRSSRNYGYTF
.,TRBV11-2,14,TRBJ1-1,CASTPGAGNTEAFF
.,TRBV7-3,18,TRBJ2-2,CASSRTGLAGASTGELFF